The TCR beta chain described here comes from a study of cytomegalovirus exposure and HLA in healthy donors. Regarding the study as a whole: The study recorded more than 150 TCR beta chains that were cytomegalovirus-associated. Subsequent analysis found a tendency for first-cohort TCR clusters to co-occur within the 90 to 150 validation repertoires. Many donors carried some public TCRs, although rarity characterized most TCR sequences. It was confirmed in vitro that a few of the CMV-associated chains were specific for CMV antigens.

Worth noting for this clone: The antigen is unknown.

The CDR3 has 14 amino acids. Germline V CDR1 and CDR2: MNHEY, SMNVEV (reference sequence). V lost 4 bases to trimming and J lost 2 bases, with 11 bases between them. Profiled with immunoSEQ multiplex PCR; TCRdb holds only in-frame clones, not every one. The table includes over 250,000 clones, approximately 86% detected once. The chain couples TRBV27 to TRBJ2-5; D may be TRBD1 or TRBD2 (6 bases each). Sequencing was performed on PBMCs. The origin of this receptor is a woman in her twenties or thirties in good health and CMV-seropositive. The chain's CDR3 is CASSWIGGQETQYF. The CDR3 coding sequence is TGTGCCAGCAGTTGGATAGGGGGGCAAGAGACCCAGTACTTC.